Listed below are T cell receptor beta chains from one sample, sequenced in a study of blood T cells in healthy people across ages. TCRdb independently ran MiXCR on the 5' RACE reads; one entry per CDR3 protein. The repertoire holds fewer than 2,000,000 distinct CDR3 sequences, with 34% as singletons. Specimen: blood. The receptor set was obtained from a woman aged 25-40 years in good health. The conserved cysteine and the conserved F or W are not part of the CDR3 here. Fields, in order: CDR3 protein, CDR3 length, V gene.

CDR3: SANSGTGIWNGYT
length: 13
V: TRBV20-1

CDR3: ASSQVGGLSGTQY
length: 13
V: TRBV6-2/TRBV6-3

CDR3: SATYLSGNLSYEQY
length: 14
V: TRBV20-1

CDR3: SGGVGGEQY
length: 9
V: TRBV29-1

CDR3: SARAFGRTARYGYT
length: 14
V: TRBV20-1

CDR3: SVEGPYEQY
length: 9
V: TRBV29-1

CDR3: SARGAF
length: 6
V: TRBV20-1

CDR3: ASSWTSASSYNEQF
length: 14
V: TRBV12-3/TRBV12-4

CDR3: SVTSYNEQF
length: 9
V: TRBV29-1

CDR3: SARDWARSSYNEQF
length: 14
V: TRBV20-1

CDR3: ASSPERPPGLAGSYNEQF
length: 18
V: TRBV7-9

CDR3: SAQGPGTASYEQY
length: 13
V: TRBV20-1

CDR3: ASRNYGDSNEKLF
length: 13
V: TRBV5-1

CDR3: ASSELGSPYTTDTQY
length: 15
V: TRBV5-1

CDR3: SAREVAGVSSYNEQF
length: 15
V: TRBV20-1

CDR3: ASSRLIPTGDSPLH
length: 14
V: TRBV4-1

CDR3: ASSLGWSNTGELF
length: 13
V: TRBV7-2

CDR3: ASSTDKRVNNEQF
length: 13
V: TRBV6-2/TRBV6-3

CDR3: ASNAQQGQVTIYNEQF
length: 16
V: TRBV6-2/TRBV6-3

CDR3: ASSGPGQGNSPLH
length: 13
V: TRBV5-1

CDR3: ASSSPGLAYNEQC
length: 13
V: TRBV7-9

CDR3: ASSASGTGDYEQY
length: 13
V: TRBV7-8

CDR3: ASSFFTGSYGYT
length: 12
V: TRBV12-3/TRBV12-4

CDR3: AISVRTGRGNDEQF
length: 14
V: TRBV10-3

CDR3: ASSPSSGGADEQF
length: 13
V: TRBV5-1

CDR3: ASRGTSGGGDTQY
length: 13
V: TRBV2

CDR3: ASSQDTGVADTQY
length: 13
V: TRBV3-1

CDR3: APRTRTNRGRYYEQY
length: 15
V: TRBV25-1